The 6 T cell receptor beta chains in this list originate from one sample, sequenced in a study of CD8 T cells in Susac syndrome. cDNA came from about 0.51 to 1 ug RNA primed by random hexamers. One entry per CDR3 protein, called by TCRdb with MiXCR from the immunoSEQ multiplex PCR reads. The sample comprises 110,000 or so distinct CDR3 sequences, under 95% of which are singletons, and approximately 0.13% rests with the top ten. Sequencing was performed on CD8+ T cells from PBMCs. These receptor sequences come from a human donor in good health.

The V and J genes are TRBV7-9 and TRBJ2-2; 9 bases agree with TRBD1. This CDR3 is built from 16 residues. The trim removed 6 bases at V and 7 bases at J, leaving 12 bases unmatched. In germline, CDR1 is SEHNR, CDR2 FQNEAQ (reference sequence). CDR3 DNA sequence: TGTGCCAGCAGAGGTGCCCTACAGGGGGCGCGCGGGGAGCTGTTTTTT. Amino acid sequence: CASRGALQGARGELFF.

This chain connects TRBV5-1 to TRBJ2-5; TRBD2 aligns across 8 bases. V dropped 0 bases and J dropped 2; count of bases not matched to a gene: 3. The CDR3 contains 15 residues. The germline V gene has CDR1 SGHRS and CDR2 YFSETQ. The CDR3 region has the DNA TGCGCCAGCAGCTTGGCGGGGGGGAATCAAGAGACCCAGTACTTC. Translating gives CASSLAGGNQETQYF.

The rearrangement uses TRBV29-1 and TRBJ2-6, with D unresolved. The CDR3 has 14 residues. Trimming shortened V by 4 bases and J by 2 bases, and 9 bases separated the two germline ends. Germline loops: CDR1 SQVTM, CDR2 ANQGSEA. CDR3 nucleotide sequence: TGCAGCGTTGGGGGTCCCACTGGGGCCAACGTCCTGACTTTC. This encodes CSVGGPTGANVLTF.

The chain has TRBV7-2 and TRBJ1-5, with 11 bases identical to TRBD1. Germline-derived CDR1 and CDR2 are SGHTA and FQGNSA. The CDR3 has 15 amino acids. V shed 5 bases and J 7 bases; nucleotides not matched to a gene: 7. DNA of the CDR3: TGTGCCAGCAGCGACTGGACAGGGGGCCCCCAGCCCCAGCATTTT. This codes for CASSDWTGGPQPQHF.

The chain joins TRBV11-3 to TRBJ2-2; TRBD2 agrees at 7 bases. This CDR3 region has 15 residues. V dropped 1 base and J dropped 5; count of bases not matched to a gene: 4. In germline, CDR1 is SGHNT, CDR2 YENEEA. This chain's CDR3 is CASSLAGGTTGELFF. CDR3 bases: TGTGCCAGCAGCTTAGCGGGGGGAACTACCGGGGAGCTGTTTTTT.

J is TRBJ2-3 and V is TRBV20-1; 12 bases are shared with TRBD2. Germline V lookup: CDR1 DFQATT, CDR2 SNEGSKA (reference sequence). This CDR3 region has 14 residues. The V gene end was trimmed by 4 bases and the J gene end by 5 bases; junction bases not matched to a gene: 4. For the CDR3, the DNA is TGCAGTGCTATCCCTAGCGGGAGGGTAGATACGCAGTATTTT. Translated, it gives CSAIPSGRVDTQYF.